A single sample is the source of the 17 T cell receptor beta chains below, sequenced in a study of CD8 T cells in Susac syndrome (dated by TCRdb to the late 2010s). Receptor amplification or capture employed the immunoSEQ multiplex PCR assay. RNA was extracted using the RNeasy kit, and roughly 0.45 to 1 microgram was reverse transcribed with random hexamers. TCRdb took the public reads, trimmed them with fastp at Q25, ran MiXCR for clone calling and kept in-frame beta chains. Here each entry gathers all rows of one CDR3 protein and keeps the most common genes and DNA. In all, the sample holds 200,000 to 250,000 distinct CDR3 sequences, and around 95% of those were seen once. Of the sample, about 0.088% falls within the top ten clones. The material sequenced was CD4+ T cells from PBMCs. The receptors were sampled from a human donor with multiple sclerosis.

This clonotype was recorded only once. This chain links TRBV4-2 with TRBJ1-2; tentatively, D is TRBD1 (5 bases). This CDR3 has 16 residues. The V gene's germline CDR1 is LGHNA and CDR2 YNFKEQ. V dropped 0 bases and J dropped 3 bases, with 14 bases sitting between them. The CDR3 sequence: CASSQDGFGGDYGYTF. Written as DNA, the CDR3 is TGTGCCAGCAGCCAAGATGGTTTCGGGGGGGACTATGGCTACACCTTC.

This chain uses TRBV7-2 with TRBJ2-7, with a tentative D call TRBD1 (5 bases). The CDR3 consists of 14 residues. Germline values: CDR1 SGHTA, CDR2 FQGNSA. V lost 1 base, J lost 6 bases, and 13 bases lay in between. In DNA, the CDR3 is TGTGCCAGCAGCTTAGACCAGGGCTCCGGCGAGCAGTACTTC. Translation gives CASSLDQGSGEQYF.

V usage is TRBV3-1 and J usage is TRBJ2-3, with unresolved D. V was shortened by 0 bases and J by 1 base, with 11 bases between the two germline ends. There are 16 residues in the CDR3. In germline, CDR1 is LGHDT, CDR2 YNNKEL (reference sequence). The CDR3 is CASSQDRSAGTDTQYF. CDR3 coding DNA: TGTGCCAGCAGCCAAGATCGCAGCGCCGGCACAGATACGCAGTATTTT.

The gene calls are TRBV3-1 and TRBJ2-7, with D perhaps matching TRBD1 (6 bases). Trimming took off 0 bases at V and 3 bases at J, with 12 bases between the two ends. The length of the CDR3 is 15 residues. CDR1 and CDR2 from the germline V gene are LGHDT and YNNKEL (reference sequence). The CDR3 nucleotides read TGTGCCAGCAGCCAAGATATGACAGGACTCTACGAGCAGTACTTC. It translates to CASSQDMTGLYEQYF.

The chain links TRBV20-1 to TRBJ1-5; tentatively, D is TRBD1 (5 bases). Trimming pared 1 base from V and 4 bases from J, leaving 17 bases between. Germline CDR1 DFQATT, CDR2 SNEGSKA (reference sequence). The CDR3 loop spans 16 amino acids. CDR3 in amino acids: CSARVAAGQPNQPQHF. The CDR3 nucleotides read TGCAGTGCTAGAGTAGCGGCAGGGCAACCTAATCAGCCCCAGCATTTT.

J is TRBJ2-3 and V is TRBV28; TRBD2 might be the D (6 bases). Germline V gives CDR1 MDHEN, CDR2 SYDVKM. CDR3 length: 19 amino acids. Trimming shortened V by 5 bases and J by 7 bases, and 31 bases separated the two germline ends. The CDR3 DNA follows: TGTGCCAGCAGTCCCCTCCTCGGGGGACGGGCACGTGGCACTCATACGCAGTATTTT. Its translation: CASSPLLGGRARGTHTQYF.

V and J are TRBV7-2 and TRBJ2-1; 16 bases match TRBD2. V trimming: 1 base; J trimming: 9 bases; junction bases outside the gene matches: 9. The CDR3 has 18 amino acids. Germline assignment: CDR1 SGHTA and CDR2 FQGNSA. CDR3 in DNA: TGTGCCAGCAGCTTAGGGAGGGGACTAGCGGGAGGGCACTCTGAGCAGTTCTTC. Its protein is CASSLGRGLAGGHSEQFF.

The V and J genes are TRBV2 and TRBJ1-2, with 7 nucleotides matching TRBD1. The CDR3 extends over 13 amino acids. Germline assignment: CDR1 SNHLY and CDR2 FYNNEI. V lost 7 bases, J lost 5 bases, and 7 bases stayed unmatched. The CDR3, as DNA: TGTGCCAGCAAGAGGACAGGTACATATGGCTACACCTTC. It yields the protein CASKRTGTYGYTF.

The chain employs TRBV27 and TRBJ2-5; the D gene is possibly TRBD1 (6 bases). V was cut by 5 bases and J by 2 bases, with 12 bases left in between. Germline lookup yields CDR1 MNHEY and CDR2 SMNVEV (reference sequence). The CDR3 extends over 14 amino acids. CDR3 in amino acids: CASSVLGTQETQYF. CDR3 coding DNA: TGTGCCAGCAGTGTCCTTGGGACACAAGAGACCCAGTACTTC.

V and J are TRBV7-9 and TRBJ1-1, with D unclear. Trimming left V 6 bases short and J 5 bases short, with 16 bases between. The CDR3 runs to 14 residues. In germline, CDR1 is SEHNR, CDR2 FQNEAQ (reference sequence). The CDR3 spells CASRKITGKTEAFF. The CDR3 bases are TGTGCCAGCAGGAAAATCACCGGGAAGACTGAAGCTTTCTTT.

The chain carries TRBV25-1 and TRBJ1-1; no clear D. V shed 8 bases and J shed 3 bases, with 22 bases lying between them. Germline assignment: CDR1 MGHDK and CDR2 SYGVNS. This CDR3 spans 16 amino acids. CDR3 region: CASANSRAAWDTEAFF. The CDR3 region has the DNA TGTGCCAGCGCAAACAGCCGGGCGGCATGGGACACTGAAGCTTTCTTT.

V is TRBV29-1 and J is TRBJ2-5; a weak D match, TRBD2 (7 bases). This CDR3 has 13 amino acids. Trimming removed 4 bases from V and 2 bases from J, with 11 bases in between. Germline V CDR1 and CDR2: SQVTM, ANQGSEA. CDR3 sequence: CSVGEGGQETQYF. The DNA of the CDR3 is TGCAGCGTTGGGGAGGGGGGACAAGAGACCCAGTACTTC.

The chain employs TRBV4-2 and TRBJ2-1; 11 bases fit TRBD2. CDR1 and CDR2 from the germline V gene are LGHNA and YNFKEQ. The CDR3 sequence is 16 residues long. J lost 3 bases, V lost 2 bases, and 3 bases had no gene match. The CDR3 here is CASSQIAGGDYNEQFF. The CDR3 bases are TGTGCCAGCAGCCAAATAGCGGGGGGGGACTACAATGAGCAGTTCTTC.

This rearrangement joins TRBV5-1 to TRBJ2-5; no firm D call. CDR3 length: 15 amino acids. Trimming stripped 0 bases from V and 4 bases from J, with 13 bases between. In germline, CDR1 is SGHRS, CDR2 YFSETQ. CDR3 region: CASSLDGTAAETQYF. In nucleotides, the CDR3 is TGCGCCAGCAGCTTGGATGGTACGGCTGCAGAGACCCAGTACTTC.

Comment on this clonotype: The germline gene is not matched at one end of the junction; a read error may be the cause. V and J are TRBV5-1 and TRBJ2-7; TRBD1 might be the D (6 bases). This CDR3 region has 13 residues. Germline loops: CDR1 SGHRS, CDR2 YFSETQ. This CDR3 reads CASTRGRDTILNF. CDR3 bases: TGCGCCAGCACCCGGGGACGGGACACAATATTGAACTTC.

The chain recombines TRBV29-1 with TRBJ2-6; 10 bases are shared with TRBD1. CDR1 is SQVTM and CDR2 is ANQGSEA in the germline V gene. The CDR3 loop spans 16 amino acids. Unmatched junction bases numbered 6, after V lost 6 bases and J lost 1 base. The CDR3 here is CSVSGTGASGANVLTF. DNA for the CDR3: TGCAGCGTATCCGGGACAGGGGCATCTGGGGCCAACGTCCTGACTTTC.

This clonotype occurred once. The chain's CDR3 is CASSLSGDPNTEAFF. The CDR3 coding sequence is TGCGCCAGCAGCTTGTCTGGGGACCCGAACACTGAAGCTTTCTTT. V usage is TRBV5-1 and J usage is TRBJ1-1, with D possibly TRBD1 on 5 matching bases. CDR1 is SGHRS and CDR2 is YFSETQ in the germline V gene. The CDR3 has 15 residues. Trimming stripped 1 base from V and 1 base from J, with 11 bases between.